Listed below are T cell receptor beta chains from one sample, sequenced in a study of blood T cell repertoires in COVID-19. TCRdb's table, derived via immunoSEQ multiplex PCR, lists solely in-frame clones and lacks some. The table includes hundreds of thousands of clones, about nine tenths detected once. Material for sequencing was peripheral blood. The receptors were gathered from a man in his forties or fifties with acute or convalescent COVID-19. Both conserved end residues are part of each CDR3. A D gene is named only where the DNA matches it firmly. Only some rows state a clone size, as once, few, many or a class for expanded clones.

abundance,d_gene,v_gene,j_gene,CDR3nt,CDR3aa
.,TRBD1,TRBV5-1,TRBJ1-5,TGCGCCAGCAGCTTGGGACAGGGGACGCAGCCCCAGCATTTT,CASSLGQGTQPQHF
.,TRBD2,TRBV6-6,TRBJ2-5,TGTGCCAGCAGTTACGTCAGGGAGGGGGAGACCCAGTACTTC,CASSYVREGETQYF
once,TRBD1,TRBV6-5,TRBJ2-7,TGTGCCAGCACCCCGGGACAGTCCTACGAGCAGTACTTC,CASTPGQSYEQYF
.,TRBD2,TRBV7-2,TRBJ2-7,TGTGCCAGCAGCCCCGGTAGCGGGGGGCCATACGAGCAGTACTTC,CASSPGSGGPYEQYF
.,.,TRBV5-5,TRBJ2-5,TGTGCCAGCAGCTTGGCCATTACGGGACTCCAAGAGACCCAGTACTTC,CASSLAITGLQETQYF
.,.,TRBV2,TRBJ1-2,TGTGCCAGCAAGCAGGGTTTGGACTATGGCTACACCTTC,CASKQGLDYGYTF
.,.,TRBV3-1/TRBV3-2,TRBJ2-7,TGTGCCAGCAGCCAAGATTGGGCTCCGGGGTACGAGCAGTACTTC,CASSQDWAPGYEQYF
.,.,TRBV11-3,TRBJ2-7,TGTGCCAGCAGCTTAGGGGAGTTTTACGAGCAGTACTTC,CASSLGEFYEQYF
.,.,TRBV30,TRBJ1-6,TGTGCCTGGAACAACATGATGAATTCACCCCTCCACTTT,CAWNNMMNSPLHF
.,.,TRBV27,TRBJ1-1,TGTGCCAGCAGTTTGGCAGGGCCGAACACTGAAGCTTTCTTT,CASSLAGPNTEAFF
.,TRBD1,TRBV30,TRBJ1-6,TGTGCCTGTGCCACAGGGGGCTATTCACCCCTCCACTTT,CACATGGYSPLHF